This TCR beta chain was captured in a study of post-analysis software for immune sequencing data. Study-wide background: Recorded disease courses covered relapsing-remitting, secondary progressive and progressive-relapsing multiple sclerosis. Some patients had no subtype annotation. Study-level findings and limits: Under F measure analysis, samples from one preparation batch co-clustered strongly. Among multiple sclerosis patients, normalized Chao1 diversity was significantly below that of controls. Five TRBV segments, including TRBV5-6, TRBV5-1 and TRBV20-1, were more frequent in patients than controls.

This CDR3 is 11 amino acids long. Per germline, CDR1 DFQATT and CDR2 SNEGSKA (reference sequence). Between the trimmed V and J ends, which lost 6 bases and 4 bases, there was a span of 9 bases. On this clonotype itself: Antigen: not known.

TCR beta cDNA libraries had unique molecular identifiers. TCRdb used MiXCR to reprocess the PCR reads, holding one entry per CDR3 protein. Of 820,000 or so distinct CDR3 sequences in the sample, 53% were seen once. This TCR came from a girl aged 10-17 years with multiple sclerosis. The V call is TRBV20-1, the J call TRBJ1-2; TRBD1 might be the D (5 bases). Sequencing input: blood. The DNA of the CDR3 is TGCAGTGCCCGGACACCCTATGGCTACACCTTC. Protein product: CSARTPYGYTF.